This T cell receptor beta chain was found in a study of response to subunit inactivated influenza vaccine. Germline V CDR1 and CDR2: MNHEY, SVGEGT. With V trimmed by 5 bases and J by 6 bases, 7 bases remained unmatched. The CDR3 is 15 amino acids. MiXCR, run by TCRdb on the RT-PCR reads, gives a single entry per CDR3 protein. The table includes over 400,000 distinct CDR3 sequences, 10% to 15% detected once. V gene TRBV6-2 or TRBV6-3 combines with J gene TRBJ2-1; 10 positions match TRBD2. This sample comprised PBMCs from blood, obtained roughly 45 days after vaccination. The sequence came from a man over 45 who received an inactivated influenza vaccine. CDR3 sequence: CASSQTSGFGNEQFF. CDR3 nucleotides: TGTGCCAGCAGTCAGACTAGCGGGTTTGGCAATGAGCAGTTCTTC.